The rows below give T cell receptor beta chains drawn from one sample of a study of blood T cell repertoires in COVID-19. The protocol was immunoSEQ multiplex PCR, while the TCRdb copy is restricted to in-frame clones and leaves out a portion. The sample has some 180,000 clones, more than 75% seen once. The sequenced sample consisted of peripheral blood. The source is a woman between 50 and 59 years old with active or convalescent COVID-19. Both conserved end residues are part of each CDR3. The D gene is left open where the match is weak. The size entry is marked missing in some rows and otherwise reads once, few, many or a size class.

v_gene	abundance	d_gene	j_gene	CDR3aa	CDR3nt
TRBV4-2	-	-	TRBJ2-1	CASSPRASNEQFF	TGTGCCAGCAGCCCCCGAGCCTCCAATGAGCAGTTCTTC
TRBV19	-	-	TRBJ1-1	CASKSGSLNTEAFF	TGTGCCAGTAAGTCAGGGTCTCTGAACACTGAAGCTTTCTTT
TRBV28	-	TRBD1	TRBJ2-5	CASRKQGVGETQYF	TGTGCCAGCAGGAAGCAGGGGGTAGGAGAGACCCAGTACTTC
TRBV24-1	-	-	TRBJ2-3	CATSDSRTTTDTQYF	TGTGCCACCAGTGATTCCCGGACTACCACAGATACGCAGTATTTT
TRBV29-1	-	TRBD2	TRBJ2-3	CSVERLAGTTDTQYF	TGCAGCGTTGAAAGACTAGCGGGGACCACAGATACGCAGTATTTT
TRBV5-6	-	-	TRBJ2-3	CASSLVAASTDTQYF	TGTGCCAGCAGCTTGGTAGCGGCTAGCACAGATACGCAGTATTTT
TRBV6-2/TRBV6-3	-	TRBD1	TRBJ1-2	CASSRTGQRNGYTF	TGTGCCAGCAGCCGGACAGGGCAAAGAAATGGCTACACCTTC
TRBV9	few	-	TRBJ1-2	CASSVGQPSLYGYTF	TGTGCCAGCAGCGTCGGACAGCCATCCCTCTATGGCTACACCTTC
TRBV19	-	-	TRBJ1-1	CASSIERSNTEAFF	TGTGCCAGTAGTATTGAGAGATCGAACACTGAAGCTTTCTTT
TRBV10-1	-	TRBD2	TRBJ2-3	CASRTSGKSRTDTQYF	TGCGCCAGCAGGACTAGCGGGAAGAGCAGGACAGATACGCAGTATTTT
TRBV7-2	once	TRBD1	TRBJ1-2	CASSLAARDRGQGYTF	TGTGCCAGCAGCTTAGCAGCCCGGGACAGGGGGCAGGGCTACACCTTC
TRBV7-9	-	-	TRBJ2-1	CASSSPGTGINEQFF	TGTGCCAGCAGCTCTCCCGGGACTGGCATAAATGAGCAGTTCTTC
TRBV6-5	-	TRBD1	TRBJ1-2	CASTRTGANYGYTF	TGTGCCAGCACTCGGACAGGAGCTAACTATGGCTACACCTTC
TRBV28	-	TRBD2	TRBJ2-5	CASSLEWLAGQETQYF	TGTGCCAGCAGTTTAGAGTGGCTAGCGGGACAAGAGACCCAGTACTTC
TRBV30	many	-	TRBJ1-3	CAWTRQSGNTIYF	TGTGCCTGGACTAGGCAGTCTGGAAACACCATATATTTT
TRBV27	-	-	TRBJ2-3	CASSRGQSPADTQYF	TGTGCCAGCAGTAGGGGTCAAAGCCCCGCAGATACGCAGTATTTT
TRBV3-1/TRBV3-2	many	-	TRBJ1-4	CAVCHAPPHRAVNEKLFF	TGTGCCGTATGCCACGCCCCCCCTCACAGGGCCGTTAATGAAAAACTGTTTTTT
TRBV6-2/TRBV6-3	-	TRBD2	TRBJ2-2	CASSSRGGAQNTGELFF	TGTGCCAGCAGTTCCCGGGGGGGGGCCCAGAACACCGGGGAGCTGTTTTTT
TRBV5-6	-	-	TRBJ1-5	CASSLGYNQPQHF	TGTGCCAGCAGCTTGGGTTACAATCAGCCCCAGCATTTT
TRBV28	-	TRBD1	TRBJ1-5	CASSSHAGQGGDQPQHF	TGTGCCAGCAGTTCCCACGCGGGACAGGGGGGCGATCAGCCCCAGCATTTT
TRBV27	-	TRBD1	TRBJ1-2	CASSEGGLGGYTF	TGTGCCAGCAGTGAAGGGGGCCTAGGTGGCTACACCTTC
TRBV5-1	-	-	TRBJ2-2	CASSFVAHANTGELFF	TGCGCCAGCAGCTTCGTTGCGCACGCGAACACCGGGGAGCTGTTTTTT
TRBV18	-	-	TRBJ1-1	CASSPLGSTEAFF	TGTGCCAGCTCACCACTAGGGAGTACTGAAGCTTTCTTT
TRBV7-2	once	-	TRBJ2-3	CASSVPSEDTQYF	TGTGCCAGCAGCGTCCCCTCAGAAGATACGCAGTATTTT
TRBV7-9	-	TRBD2	TRBJ2-3	CASSLDASGGLTDTQYF	TGTGCCAGCAGCTTAGATGCTAGCGGGGGACTCACAGATACGCAGTATTTT
TRBV30	-	-	TRBJ2-6	CAWNTASGANVLTF	TGTGCCTGGAATACAGCCTCTGGGGCCAACGTCCTGACTTTC
TRBV12-3/TRBV12-4	once	TRBD2	TRBJ2-7	CARIQGLAYEQYF	TGTGCCCGAATCCAGGGACTAGCTTACGAGCAGTACTTC
TRBV1	-	-	TRBJ2-7	CTSSQSSQAGEQYF	TGCACCAGCAGCCAATCTTCCCAAGCGGGCGAGCAGTACTTC
TRBV7-2	-	TRBD1	TRBJ1-2	CASSLEGADYGYTF	TGTGCCAGCAGCTTAGAGGGGGCCGACTATGGCTACACCTTC
TRBV7-3	-	TRBD1	TRBJ1-4	CASSLTSRTGDEKLFF	TGTGCCAGCAGCTTAACATCGAGGACAGGAGATGAAAAACTGTTTTTT
TRBV28	-	TRBD2	TRBJ2-1	CASSQAGTSLYNEQFF	TGTGCCAGCAGTCAGGCCGGGACTAGTCTTTACAATGAGCAGTTCTTC
TRBV5-1	-	-	TRBJ1-1	CASSSGFQVNTEAFF	TGCGCCAGCAGCTCGGGATTCCAGGTGAACACTGAAGCTTTCTTT
TRBV9	few	TRBD1	TRBJ1-1	CASSLWDSNTEAFF	TGTGCCAGCAGCTTATGGGACAGCAACACTGAAGCTTTCTTT
TRBV18	few	-	TRBJ1-5	CASSLGPNQPQHF	TGTGCCAGCTCACTCGGTCCCAATCAGCCCCAGCATTTT
TRBV28	-	-	TRBJ1-4	CASSFLSVNEKLFF	TGTGCCAGCAGTTTTCTGTCTGTTAATGAAAAACTGTTTTTT
TRBV5-4	-	-	TRBJ2-5	CASSLGVAGRFRETQYF	TGTGCCAGCAGCTTGGGGGTCGCGGGGAGGTTCCGAGAGACCCAGTACTTC
TRBV2	once	-	TRBJ2-7	CASSEHATLYEQYF	TGTGCCAGCAGTGAGCATGCGACACTCTACGAGCAGTACTTC
TRBV19	-	-	TRBJ1-5	CASSRMEGTVVPQPQHF	TGTGCCAGTAGTAGGATGGAGGGGACGGTCGTACCTCAGCCCCAGCATTTT
TRBV5-1	-	TRBD2	TRBJ2-5	CASSSPTSAQETQYF	TGCGCCAGCAGCTCTCCTACTAGCGCCCAAGAGACCCAGTACTTC
TRBV6-5	-	-	TRBJ1-1	CASSSYREYTEAFF	TGTGCCAGCAGTTCCTACAGGGAGTACACTGAAGCTTTCTTT
TRBV19	-	-	TRBJ1-6	CASSTQGAGPPLHF	TGTGCCAGTAGCACACAGGGCGCGGGTCCACCCCTCCACTTT
TRBV5-1	few	-	TRBJ2-2	CASSLGTTNTGELFF	TGCGCCAGCAGCTTGGGTACTACGAACACCGGGGAGCTGTTTTTT
TRBV9	-	-	TRBJ1-2	CASSPGSYGYTF	TGTGCCAGCAGCCCCGGGTCCTATGGCTACACCTTC
TRBV5-1	-	TRBD2	TRBJ2-7	CASSLEGGRATEQYF	TGCGCCAGCAGCTTGGAGGGCGGGAGGGCCACCGAGCAGTACTTC
TRBV3-1/TRBV3-2	-	-	TRBJ2-7	CASSQTGPGDAYEQYF	TGTGCCAGCAGCCAAACCGGTCCGGGAGACGCCTACGAGCAGTACTTC
TRBV27	many	TRBD1	TRBJ1-1	CARPGTGVSSTEAFF	TGTGCCAGGCCGGGGACAGGGGTCAGTAGCACTGAAGCTTTCTTT
TRBV18	-	-	TRBJ1-4	CASSPPSGQTELFF	TGTGCCAGCTCACCACCGAGCGGGCAAACTGAACTGTTTTTT
TRBV7-2	-	-	TRBJ2-5	CASSHDRQETQYF	TGTGCCAGCAGCCATGACAGACAAGAGACCCAGTACTTC
TRBV5-1	-	TRBD1	TRBJ2-5	CASSPGQAGETQYF	TGCGCCAGCAGCCCCGGACAGGCAGGGGAGACCCAGTACTTC